Each of the 30 T cell receptor beta chains below was sequenced from the same sample in a study of T cell repertoires in cytomegalovirus infection. TCRdb reprocessed the reads with MiXCR, giving one entry per CDR3 protein. Of 250,000 or so distinct CDR3 sequences listed, approximately 10% are singletons. The specimen was PBMCs. These receptors were obtained from a human donor in good health (CMV status not recorded). Some clones in this sample may be carry-over from other donors' samples.

This chain joins TRBV9 and TRBJ1-1; the D is unclear. The V end was cut by 0 bases, the J end by 0 bases, with 6 bases between. Per the germline V gene, CDR1 is SGDLS and CDR2 is YYNGEE. CDR3 size: 14 residues. CDR3 DNA: TGTGCCAGCAGCGTAGGTGAGTTGAACACTGAAGCTTTCTTT. It encodes CASSVGELNTEAFF.

This clonotype was found many times. The chain employs TRBV7-2 and TRBJ2-1; tentative D call: TRBD2 (6 bases). The CDR3 is 15 amino acids. Per germline, CDR1 SGHTA and CDR2 FQGNSA. V was pared by 1 base and J by 1 base, with 8 bases between. In nucleotides, the CDR3 is TGTGCCAGCAGCTTAGGCGGGGCTTCCTACAATGAGCAGTTCTTC. Its protein product is CASSLGGASYNEQFF.

This clonotype showed up many times. The chain combines TRBV7-2 with TRBJ1-6; 10 bases line up with TRBD1. The V gene's germline CDR1 is SGHTA and CDR2 FQGNSA. The J segment lost 7 bases and the V segment lost 3 bases, leaving 6 bases of the junction unmatched. The CDR3 extends over 16 amino acids. CDR3 in DNA: TGTGCCAGCAGCTTTAGACAGGGGGCGCGGAATTCACCCCTCCACTTT. It encodes CASSFRQGARNSPLHF.

The J gene is TRBJ1-2, the V gene TRBV6-5; D not certain. Trimming cost V 4 bases and J 0 bases, with 9 bases left between them. Germline V lookup: CDR1 MNHEY, CDR2 SVGAGI. CDR3 length equals 14 residues. The CDR3 DNA sequence: TGTGCCAGCAGTTCCCATATAGCTAACTATGGCTACACCTTC. This codes for CASSSHIANYGYTF.

The V and J genes are TRBV20-1 and TRBJ2-1, with 8 positions matching TRBD2. The CDR3 totals 16 residues. Losses at the gene ends were 0 bases for V and 4 bases for J; bases not matched to a gene: 8. The germline CDR1 and CDR2 sequences are DFQATT and SNEGSKA (reference sequence). CDR3 protein: CSARDLSRGGYNEQFF. For the CDR3, the DNA is TGCAGTGCTAGAGATCTCTCCCGCGGGGGGTACAATGAGCAGTTCTTC.

The chain carries TRBV2 and TRBJ2-1, with 7 bases aligning to TRBD2. V lost 7 bases, J lost 0 bases, and 9 bases stayed unmatched. This CDR3 region has 16 residues. The germline V gene encodes CDR1 SNHLY and CDR2 FYNNEI. As DNA, the CDR3 is TGTGCCAGCACAAAAAGGCGGGAGAGCTCCTACAATGAGCAGTTCTTC. Translated, it gives CASTKRRESSYNEQFF.

At least ten counts were recorded for this clonotype. The genes are TRBV29-1 and TRBJ1-1; D remains unclear. The ends were cut back, 3 bases at V and 2 bases at J, with 13 bases in the middle. This CDR3 has 14 residues. Germline lookup yields CDR1 SQVTM and CDR2 ANQGSEA. CDR3 sequence reads: CSVDKGSVNTEAFF. Here the CDR3 DNA reads TGCAGCGTTGATAAAGGGTCGGTAAACACTGAAGCTTTCTTT.

This clonotype appeared many times. The chain joins TRBV7-2 to TRBJ1-5; possibly TRBD1 for D (6 bases). The V gene lost 1 base and the J gene lost 0 bases, with 16 bases spanning the gap. Germline assignment: CDR1 SGHTA and CDR2 FQGNSA. There are 18 residues in the CDR3. CDR3 sequence: CASSLGGAVGYSNQPQHF. The CDR3, as DNA: TGTGCCAGCAGCTTAGGGGGGGCGGTGGGTTATAGCAATCAGCCCCAGCATTTT.

This clonotype has at least ten counts. V gene TRBV7-9 combines with J gene TRBJ1-5; D possibly corresponds to TRBD1 (5 bases). Germline assignment: CDR1 SEHNR and CDR2 FQNEAQ (reference sequence). V lost 5 bases and J lost 2, with 22 bases in between. The CDR3 spans 18 residues. CDR3 protein: CASSMEGFSGHGNQPQHF. The CDR3 DNA sequence: TGTGCCAGCAGCATGGAGGGGTTCAGCGGGCACGGCAATCAGCCCCAGCATTTT.

The V gene is TRBV28, the J gene TRBJ1-5; no firm D call. The CDR3 covers 15 residues. The V gene lost 5 bases and the J gene lost 0 bases, with 11 bases spanning the gap. Germline V gene data show CDR1 as MDHEN and CDR2 as SYDVKM. The CDR3 region has the DNA TGTGCCAGCAGTCCCGGGAGGTTTAGCAATCAGCCCCAGCATTTT. Translating gives CASSPGRFSNQPQHF.

The gene calls are TRBV7-9 and TRBJ1-1; possibly TRBD1 for D (5 bases). Germline V gene sequence: CDR1 SEHNR, CDR2 FQNEAQ (reference sequence). The V and J ends lost 1 base and 0 bases respectively, with 9 bases between them. The length of the CDR3 is 15 residues. The CDR3 sequence is CASSLGQGLNTEAFF. The CDR3 region has the DNA TGTGCCAGCAGCTTAGGTCAGGGCCTGAACACTGAAGCTTTCTTT.

This clonotype appeared many times. CDR3 nucleotides: TGTGCCAGCAGCTACCCGGACACAGATACGCAGTATTTT. Its translation is CASSYPDTDTQYF. The chain carries TRBV7-2 and TRBJ2-3; D not resolved. Between the trimmed V and J ends, which lost 4 bases and 2 bases, there was a span of 7 bases. The CDR3 consists of 13 residues. Germline V gene data show CDR1 as SGHTA and CDR2 as FQGNSA.

This clonotype has at least ten counts. The V and J genes are TRBV15 and TRBJ1-2, with D unresolved. V lost 0 bases and J lost 8, with 10 bases in between. The CDR3 covers 13 residues. CDR1 and CDR2 (germline): LNHNV, YYDKDF (reference sequence). CDR3 protein: CATSRDVDYGYTF. The CDR3 DNA reads as TGTGCCACCAGCAGAGATGTTGATTACGGCTACACCTTC. Combining the CDR3 with reference TRBV15 and TRBJ1-2 gives the whole variable domain DAMVIQNPRYQVTQFGKPVTLSCSQTLNHNVMYWYQQKSSQAPKLLFHYYDKDFNNEADTPDNFQSRRPNTSFCFLDIRSPGLGDTAMYLCATSRDVDYGYTFGSGTRLTVV.

This clonotype was seen a handful of times. The V and J genes are TRBV19 and TRBJ2-7, with D possibly matching TRBD2 (6 bases). Germline lookup yields CDR1 LNHDA and CDR2 SQIVND (reference sequence). Deletions cut 2 bases from V and 0 bases from J, with 8 bases between. This CDR3 has 14 amino acids. The chain's CDR3 is CASSIWGDSYEQYF. CDR3 in DNA: TGTGCCAGTAGTATATGGGGGGACTCCTACGAGCAGTACTTC.

This clonotype has a count of ten or more. J is TRBJ1-6 and V is TRBV7-2; TRBD1 matches at 7 bases. Trimming took 7 bases from V and 7 from J; bases not matched to a gene: 13. Looked up from germline, CDR1 is SGHTA and CDR2 is FQGNSA. This CDR3 has 16 residues. CDR3 amino acids: CASTRWDRGRNSPLHF. In DNA, the CDR3 is TGTGCCAGCACCCGCTGGGATAGGGGGCGAAATTCACCCCTCCACTTT.

This clonotype was detected many times. The V gene is TRBV24-1, the J gene TRBJ2-2; D might be TRBD1 or TRBD2, each matching 6 bases. This CDR3 contains 16 residues. With 4 bases removed from V and 7 bases from J, the gap between germline ends came to 18 bases. CDR1 KGHDR and CDR2 SFDVKD come from the germline V gene. CDR3 amino acids: CATSDRDSEGDGELFF. The DNA of the CDR3 is TGTGCCACCAGTGACCGGGACTCGGAGGGGGACGGGGAGCTGTTTTTT.

This clonotype has at least ten counts. CDR3 amino acids: CASSPDGAGSNYGYTF. DNA of the CDR3: TGTGCCAGCAGCCCTGACGGGGCAGGGTCTAACTATGGCTACACCTTC. The V and J genes are TRBV7-2 and TRBJ1-2, with a tentative D call TRBD1 (5 bases). V was pared by 5 bases and J by 0 bases, with 16 bases between. CDR3 size: 16 residues. CDR1 SGHTA and CDR2 FQGNSA come from the germline V gene.

This clonotype was found many times. The chain joins TRBV7-8 to TRBJ1-6; TRBD1 matches at 9 bases. Germline assignment: CDR1 SGHVS and CDR2 FQNEAQ. The ends lost 4 bases at V and 0 bases at J; junction bases unmatched: 7. The CDR3 is 18 amino acids. Written as DNA, the CDR3 is TGTGCCAGCAGCTCCCGACAGGGGGAAAGCTCCTATAATTCACCCCTCCACTTT. It encodes CASSSRQGESSYNSPLHF.

The V call is TRBV6-5, the J call TRBJ1-4; possible D gene TRBD1, 6 bases. The length of the CDR3 is 14 residues. The germline V and J ends were trimmed by 6 bases and 5 bases, with 13 bases remaining between them. Germline V gene sequence: CDR1 MNHEY, CDR2 SVGAGI. The CDR3 DNA reads TGTGCCAGCAGCCCATTAGGGGGGAATGAAAAACTGTTTTTT. Residues: CASSPLGGNEKLFF.

This clonotype came up many times. This CDR3 reads CASSYGWDMGGTEAFF. The CDR3 region has the DNA TGTGCCAGCAGTTACGGATGGGATATGGGGGGTACTGAAGCTTTCTTT. J is TRBJ1-1 and V is TRBV6-2 or TRBV6-3; perhaps TRBD1 as D (5 bases). The V end lost 2 bases, the J end lost 5 bases, and 18 bases lay between the germline ends. Germline V gene data show CDR1 as MNHEY and CDR2 as SVGEGT. This CDR3 spans 16 amino acids.

The CDR3 DNA sequence: TGTGCCAGCGGAGCGGGGGGGGTGGTCAATGAGCAGTTCTTC. Translation: CASGAGGVVNEQFF. The chain couples TRBV28 to TRBJ2-1; 10 positions agree with TRBD2. The CDR3 sequence is 14 residues long. The J segment lost 6 bases and the V segment lost 8 bases, leaving 7 bases of the junction unmatched. Germline assignment: CDR1 MDHEN and CDR2 SYDVKM.

In this sample, this clonotype turned up many times. This chain uses TRBV7-2 with TRBJ1-2; 7 positions match TRBD1. The CDR3 covers 14 residues. V lost 2 bases to trimming and J lost 6 bases; unmatched junction nucleotides: 6. Germline loops: CDR1 SGHTA, CDR2 FQGNSA. CDR3 in DNA: TGTGCCAGCAGCTTATTACAGGGGCGGGATGGCTACACCTTC. Protein sequence: CASSLLQGRDGYTF.

This clonotype has a handful of counts. The chain joins TRBV11-2 to TRBJ1-3; TRBD1 agrees at 9 bases. This CDR3 region has 16 residues. Germline assignment: CDR1 SGHAT and CDR2 FQNNGV. After removal of 4 bases from V and 0 bases from J, the junction contained 4 bases not matched to a gene. CDR3 protein: CASSSTGGSSGNTIYF. In DNA, the CDR3 is TGTGCCAGCAGCTCAACAGGGGGCAGCTCTGGAAACACCATATATTTT.

The chain carries TRBV30 and TRBJ2-3, with 12 bases lining up with TRBD2. Germline CDR1 and CDR2: GTSNPN and SVGIG (reference sequence). The CDR3 has 18 residues. V gave up 3 bases and J gave up 5 bases; unmatched junction bases: 15. For the CDR3, the DNA is TGTGCCTGGAGCCCCCCCCTCCGGACTAGCGGGACTAGAGATACGCAGTATTTT. Translation gives CAWSPPLRTSGTRDTQYF.

The chain couples TRBV28 to TRBJ2-2; the match to TRBD2 covers 12 bases. The V segment lost 1 base and the J segment 1 base; nucleotides outside the gene matches: 1. The CDR3 contains 17 residues. Germline V gene data show CDR1 as MDHEN and CDR2 as SYDVKM. CDR3 sequence reads: CASSLSTSGRNTGELFF. The CDR3 coding sequence is TGTGCCAGCAGTTTATCGACTAGCGGGAGGAACACCGGGGAGCTGTTTTTT.

This clonotype was seen only a few times. V usage is TRBV28 and J usage is TRBJ2-2, with unresolved D. Germline loops: CDR1 MDHEN, CDR2 SYDVKM. This CDR3 has 13 amino acids. V lost 5 bases to trimming and J lost 6 bases, with 10 bases between them. CDR3 amino acids: CASSLRPPGELFF. The CDR3 nucleotides are TGTGCCAGCAGTCTCAGACCTCCCGGGGAGCTGTTTTTT.

This clonotype was seen ten or more times. The chain recombines TRBV6-6 with TRBJ1-5, with D possibly being TRBD1 (5 bases). CDR1 MNHNY and CDR2 SVGAGI come from the germline V gene (reference sequence). The V and J ends lost 2 bases and 7 bases respectively, with 9 bases between them. CDR3 length: 13 residues. The CDR3 region is CASSYGRDQPQHF. The CDR3, as DNA: TGTGCCAGCAGTTACGGGAGGGACCAGCCCCAGCATTTT.

In its sample, this clonotype was seen many times. V is TRBV7-2 and J is TRBJ2-2; TRBD2 is a possible D gene (6 bases). Trimming took 3 bases from V and 4 from J, leaving 15 bases between them. Germline V gene data show CDR1 as SGHTA and CDR2 as FQGNSA. The CDR3 is 16 amino acids. In DNA, the CDR3 is TGTGCCAGCAGCTTTAGACCCGGGGGTTCCACCGGGGAGCTGTTTTTT. This gives the protein CASSFRPGGSTGELFF.

This clonotype has only a few counts. The chain carries TRBV28 and TRBJ2-1, with D perhaps TRBD2 (5 bases). In germline, CDR1 is MDHEN, CDR2 SYDVKM. CDR3 length: 12 residues. The V gene lost 6 bases and the J gene lost 5 bases, with 8 bases spanning the gap. The CDR3 loop is CASRMTNNEQFF. CDR3 sequence (DNA): TGTGCCAGCAGGATGACTAACAATGAGCAGTTCTTC. Together with reference TRBV28 and TRBJ2-1, the CDR3 gives the full variable domain: DVKVTQSSRYLVKRTGEKVFLECVQDMDHENMFWYRQDPGLGLRLIYFSYDVKMKEKGDIPEGYSVSREKKERFSLILESASTNQTSMYLCASRMTNNEQFFGPGTRLTVL.

V usage is TRBV6-5 and J usage is TRBJ1-2; D is perhaps TRBD1 (6 bases). The CDR3 sequence is 13 residues long. With 0 bases removed from V and 5 bases from J, the gap between germline ends came to 7 bases. CDR1 is MNHEY, CDR2 SVGAGI, per germline. CDR3 sequence (DNA): TGTGCCAGCAGTTACTCCGGACAGTATGGCTACACCTTC. Translation gives CASSYSGQYGYTF.